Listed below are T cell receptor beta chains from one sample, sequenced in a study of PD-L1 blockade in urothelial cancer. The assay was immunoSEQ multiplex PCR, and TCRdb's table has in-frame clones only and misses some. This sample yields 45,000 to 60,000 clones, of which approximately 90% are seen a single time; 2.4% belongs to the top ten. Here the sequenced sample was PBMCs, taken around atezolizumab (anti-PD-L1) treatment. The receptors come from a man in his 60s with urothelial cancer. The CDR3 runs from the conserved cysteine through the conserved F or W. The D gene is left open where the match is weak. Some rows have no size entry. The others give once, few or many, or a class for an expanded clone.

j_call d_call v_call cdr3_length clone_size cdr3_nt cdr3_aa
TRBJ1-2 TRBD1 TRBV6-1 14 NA TGTGCCAGCAGTCTTACGGCAGGGGGGAATGGCTACACCTTC CASSLTAGGNGYTF
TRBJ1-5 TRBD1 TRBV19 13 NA TGTGCCAGTAGGGGACAGCCAAATCAGCCCCAGCATTTT CASRGQPNQPQHF
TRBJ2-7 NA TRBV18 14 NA TGTGCCAGCTCAGGGACTGTAGACTCCTACGAGCAGTACTTC CASSGTVDSYEQYF
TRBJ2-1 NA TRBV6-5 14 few TGTGCCAGCAGTCAAGCCTGGGCGACCAATGAGCAGTTCTTC CASSQAWATNEQFF
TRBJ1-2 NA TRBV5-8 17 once TGTGCCAGCAGCTTGGCCAAGGCAGGCCCGAAAAACTATGGCTACACCTTC CASSLAKAGPKNYGYTF
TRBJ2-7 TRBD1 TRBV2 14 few TGTGCCAGCACCCCCCCGGACAGGGGGTACGAGCAGTACTTC CASTPPDRGYEQYF
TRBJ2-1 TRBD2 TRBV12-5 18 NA TGTGCTAGTGGTTTGGCCCCCCCACTAGCGGGAGTATCGAATGAGCAGTTCTTC CASGLAPPLAGVSNEQFF
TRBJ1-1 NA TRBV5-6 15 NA TGTGCCAGCAGCATAGGGGGAGTGGGGGTAATTGAAGCTTTCTTT CASSIGGVGVIEAFF
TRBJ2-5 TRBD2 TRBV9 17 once TGTGCCAGCAGCGTGACCGCGACTAGCGGGGGGTTGGAGACCCAGTACTTC CASSVTATSGGLETQYF
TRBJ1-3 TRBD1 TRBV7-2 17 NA TGTGCCAGCAGCTTAAGGACAGGGGGTTTCTCTGGAAACACCATATATTTT CASSLRTGGFSGNTIYF
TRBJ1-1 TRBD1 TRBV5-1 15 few TGCGCCAGCTCCCTCTCGACAGGGGTTCGCACTGAAGCTTTCTTT CASSLSTGVRTEAFF
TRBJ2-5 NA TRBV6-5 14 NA TGTGCCAGCAGGGGACACTTAATCCAAGAGACCCAGTACTTC CASRGHLIQETQYF
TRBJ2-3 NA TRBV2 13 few TGTGCCAGCAGTACATTGACGGGGGATACGCAGTATTTT CASSTLTGDTQYF
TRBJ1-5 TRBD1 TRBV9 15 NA TGTGCCAGCAGCGTTGGACAGGACGGGAGTCAGCCCCAGCATTTT CASSVGQDGSQPQHF
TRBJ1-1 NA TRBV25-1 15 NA TGTGCCAGCAGTCCCTGGGAGGGGGAACACGCTGAAGCTTTCTTT CASSPWEGEHAEAFF